This TCR beta chain stems from a study of shared T cell receptors in the human thymus. Clones were read by immunoSEQ multiplex PCR, and TCRdb kept only the in-frame ones, dropping some. The sample includes fewer than 700,000 clones, 70% to 90% of them seen just once. The length of the CDR3 is 15 residues. V shed 4 bases, J shed 7 bases, and the junction held 9 bases outside the gene matches. Germline values: CDR1 LGHNA, CDR2 YSLEER. This clone has just a few counts. Another study also made use of these data, one on human thymus T cells. That paper notes: Thymic samples were excised during corrective heart operations. Related work found strong thymic repertoire overlap between unrelated individuals.

The rearrangement uses TRBV4-3 and TRBJ2-7; TRBD2 matches 11 bases. The specimen sequenced was thymocytes. The source of this sequence is a boy younger than two with a congenital heart defect. The CDR3 is CASSLNSGRAGEQYF. The CDR3 DNA reads as TGCGCCAGCAGCCTCAATAGCGGGAGGGCCGGAGAGCAGTACTTC.